The 31 T cell receptor beta chains given below trace back to one sample, sequenced in a study of blood T cells in healthy people across ages (dated by TCRdb to 2015 to 2017). Library prep was done by 5' RACE. Instrument used: Illumina HiSeq 2500. A second PCR of about 6 to 11 cycles was performed with a sample-barcoded 5' primer and a J-beta primer mix. TCRdb reworked the public reads: Q25 trimming with fastp, MiXCR clone assembly, productive beta chains retained. Every entry covers one CDR3 protein and lists the most common genes and DNA from its rows. The table for this sample lists about 1.5 million distinct CDR3 sequences; around 40% of them were counted only once. The ten largest clonotypes hold roughly 3.7% of the sample. Sequences were obtained from blood. These receptors were obtained from a woman between 18 and 29 years old in good health.

V gene TRBV6-5 combines with J gene TRBJ2-2, with D tentatively TRBD1 (5 bases). Trimming cost V 0 bases and J 4 bases, with 9 bases left between them. The CDR3 totals 15 residues. Germline assignment: CDR1 MNHEY and CDR2 SVGAGI. CDR3 amino acids: CASSYSTVFTGELFF. The DNA of the CDR3 is TGTGCCAGCAGTTACTCGACAGTCTTCACCGGGGAGCTGTTTTTT.

V is TRBV28 and J is TRBJ2-3; D might be TRBD1 (6 bases). V was pared by 5 bases and J by 6 bases, with 21 bases between. Germline V gene sequence: CDR1 MDHEN, CDR2 SYDVKM. There are 16 residues in the CDR3. This CDR3 is CASSGYRAGGSDTQYF. CDR3 sequence (DNA): TGTGCCAGCAGTGGTTACAGGGCCGGCGGCTCGGATACGCAGTATTTT. Full variable domain (remainder filled in from reference TRBV28 and TRBJ2-3): DVKVTQSSRYLVKRTGEKVFLECVQDMDHENMFWYRQDPGLGLRLIYFSYDVKMKEKGDIPEGYSVSREKKERFSLILESASTNQTSMYLCASSGYRAGGSDTQYFGPGTRLTVL.

V usage is TRBV25-1 and J usage is TRBJ2-7; TRBD1 aligns across 7 bases. V lost 8 bases, J lost 5 bases, and 6 bases stayed unmatched. The CDR3 runs 12 residues. The germline CDR1 and CDR2 sequences are MGHDK and SYGVNS. The CDR3 reads CASPRQGHEQYF. The CDR3 region has the DNA TGTGCCAGCCCTAGACAGGGCCACGAGCAGTACTTC.

The chain is built from TRBV11-2 and TRBJ2-7; 9 bases are a match to TRBD1. V lost 2 bases, J lost 6 bases, and 11 bases stayed unmatched. This CDR3 is 16 amino acids long. Germline CDR1 reads SGHAT; CDR2 reads FQNNGV. CDR3 sequence: CASSLWSVTGGGEQYF. CDR3 bases: TGTGCCAGCAGCTTATGGTCTGTCACAGGGGGCGGCGAGCAGTACTTC.

The rearrangement joins TRBV7-9 to TRBJ2-3; perhaps TRBD2 as D (6 bases). CDR3 length: 18 residues. From germline, CDR1 is SEHNR and CDR2 FQNEAQ (reference sequence). V was shortened by 0 bases and J by 0 bases, with 16 bases between the two germline ends. In DNA form, the CDR3 reads TGTGCCAGCAGCTTAGCGCAACGGCGGGACGTTAGCACAGATACGCAGTATTTT. Amino acid sequence: CASSLAQRRDVSTDTQYF.

V gene TRBV7-2 combines with J gene TRBJ2-3, with D perhaps TRBD2 (7 bases). The V and J ends lost 2 bases and 2 bases respectively, with 17 bases between them. Germline CDR1 SGHTA, CDR2 FQGNSA. CDR3 length: 17 amino acids. The CDR3 nucleotides read TGTGCCAGCAGCTTACTTCCATTTGCGGGGGCCACAGATACGCAGTATTTT. Translated: CASSLLPFAGATDTQYF.

CDR3 sequence (DNA): TGTGCCAGCGCGGGACAGTCGAACACTGAAGCTTTCTTT. Translation gives CASAGQSNTEAFF. The rearrangement links TRBV2 to TRBJ1-1; 7 bases are a match to TRBD1. CDR3 size: 13 residues. The V segment lost 8 bases and the J segment 1 base; nucleotides outside the gene matches: 4. Germline CDR1 SNHLY, CDR2 FYNNEI.

V is TRBV7-2 and J is TRBJ2-5, with D unclear. Germline V gene data show CDR1 as SGHTA and CDR2 as FQGNSA. With 0 bases removed from V and 7 bases from J, the gap between germline ends came to 15 bases. The CDR3 is made up of 15 amino acids. The chain's CDR3 is CASSLAMGSLGTQYF. CDR3 sequence (DNA): TGTGCCAGCAGCTTAGCGATGGGCAGCCTAGGGACCCAGTACTTC.

This clonotype was seen ten or more times. This rearrangement joins TRBV4-2 to TRBJ2-3; no firm D call. Germline values: CDR1 LGHNA, CDR2 YNFKEQ. CDR3 length equals 14 residues. Trimming removed 1 base from V and 1 base from J, with 6 bases in between. The CDR3 loop is CASSQGAGTDTQYF. In DNA form, the CDR3 reads TGTGCCAGCAGCCAAGGGGCGGGCACAGATACGCAGTATTTT.

In its sample, this clonotype was seen many times. The V and J genes are TRBV7-6 and TRBJ2-3, with D perhaps TRBD2 (7 bases). In germline, CDR1 is SGHVS, CDR2 FNYEAQ. The CDR3 runs to 15 residues. Between the trimmed V and J ends, which lost 5 bases and 0 bases, there was a span of 12 bases. The CDR3 region has the DNA TGTGCCAGCAGCCGAGCGGGACAAAGCACAGATACGCAGTATTTT. This codes for CASSRAGQSTDTQYF.

This clonotype has more than one count but fewer than ten. V and J are TRBV20-1 and TRBJ1-1; D perhaps matches TRBD1 (6 bases). CDR3 length: 13 residues. The V and J ends lost 6 bases and 4 bases respectively, with 15 bases between them. Germline values: CDR1 DFQATT, CDR2 SNEGSKA (reference sequence). CDR3 in DNA: TGCAGTGCCCCCCCAGGGGCCGGCACTGAAGCTTTCTTT. Encoded protein: CSAPPGAGTEAFF.

This clonotype was counted a few times. The chain recombines TRBV7-6 with TRBJ1-6; 11 nucleotides align to TRBD1. CDR1 is SGHVS, CDR2 FNYEAQ, per germline. V lost 4 bases and J lost 11; bases outside the gene matches: 4. The CDR3 is 14 residues long. The CDR3 DNA sequence: TGTGCCAGCAGCTCGGACAGGGGGCGGCCACCCCTCCACTTT. This encodes CASSSDRGRPPLHF. Drawing the rest from reference TRBV7-6 and TRBJ1-6, the complete variable domain is GAGVSQSPRYKVTKRGQDVALRCDPISGHVSLYWYRQALGQGPEFLTYFNYEAQQDKSGLPNDRFSAERPEGSISTLTIQRTEQRDSAMYRCASSSDRGRPPLHFGNGTRLTVT.

The rearrangement uses TRBV5-1 and TRBJ2-7; 7 bases align to TRBD1. The germline V gene encodes CDR1 SGHRS and CDR2 YFSETQ. Losses at the gene ends were 5 bases for V and 2 bases for J; bases not matched to a gene: 10. The CDR3 extends over 15 amino acids. CDR3 sequence (DNA): TGCGCCAGCAGAAACTCAGACAGGGACACCTACGAGCAGTACTTC. It is translated as CASRNSDRDTYEQYF.

There are a few counts of this clonotype. The V call is TRBV9, the J call TRBJ2-1; 8 bases agree with TRBD1. The CDR3 has 14 amino acids. Unmatched junction bases numbered 6, after V lost 4 bases and J lost 6 bases. From germline, CDR1 is SGDLS and CDR2 YYNGEE. The CDR3 loop reads CASSLRDRPNEQFF. CDR3 nucleotide sequence: TGTGCCAGCAGCCTCCGGGACAGGCCCAATGAGCAGTTCTTC.

This clonotype was seen only a few times. The genes are TRBV12-5 and TRBJ2-5; 8 nucleotides align to TRBD1. V lost 1 base to trimming and J lost 11 bases; unmatched junction nucleotides: 9. The CDR3 has 14 residues. CDR1 is LGHNT, CDR2 FRNRAP, per germline. The CDR3 region is CASGLGTGSREQYF. CDR3 bases: TGTGCTAGTGGTTTGGGGACAGGGTCGAGAGAGCAGTACTTC.

The chain joins TRBV3-1 to TRBJ2-7; 8 nucleotides align to TRBD2. This CDR3 has 15 amino acids. Losses at the gene ends were 1 base for V and 4 bases for J; bases not matched to a gene: 6. Germline V gene data show CDR1 as LGHDT and CDR2 as YNNKEL (reference sequence). The CDR3, as DNA: TGTGCCAGCAGCCAAGTTCCAGCGGGAGTTTACGAGCAGTACTTC. Its protein is CASSQVPAGVYEQYF.

V and J are TRBV29-1 and TRBJ2-1; D not certain. The CDR3 runs to 13 residues. The germline V gene encodes CDR1 SQVTM and CDR2 ANQGSEA. The V end was cut by 3 bases, the J end by 13 bases, with 19 bases between. CDR3 sequence: CSVEEARLGSQFF. The CDR3 DNA follows: TGCAGCGTTGAGGAAGCCCGCCTAGGGTCCCAGTTCTTC.

In this sample, this clonotype turned up a few times. The chain combines TRBV5-1 with TRBJ2-5, with no clear D. This CDR3 is 15 amino acids long. Trimming removed 6 bases from V and 2 bases from J, with 17 bases in between. Germline V gives CDR1 SGHRS, CDR2 YFSETQ. DNA of the CDR3: TGCGCCAGCACCATAAATGTGGGGTGGCAAGAGACCCAGTACTTC. This translates into CASTINVGWQETQYF.

The V and J genes are TRBV28 and TRBJ2-7; tentatively, D is TRBD2 (6 bases). There are 14 residues in the CDR3. Germline CDR1 reads MDHEN; CDR2 reads SYDVKM. The ends were cut back, 5 bases at V and 2 bases at J, with 13 bases in the middle. The CDR3 DNA sequence: TGTGCCAGCAGTCCCGGGACTCCCCCCTACGAGCAGTACTTC. Amino acid sequence: CASSPGTPPYEQYF.

The rearrangement uses TRBV4-3 and TRBJ2-1; 8 nucleotides align to TRBD2. CDR1 is LGHNA, CDR2 YSLEER, per germline. V gave up 0 bases and J gave up 2 bases; unmatched junction bases: 3. CDR3 size: 16 residues. For the CDR3, the DNA is TGCGCCAGCAGCCAAGATTCCGGGGGGGCCTACAATGAGCAGTTCTTC. Encoded protein: CASSQDSGGAYNEQFF.

The rearrangement links TRBV5-1 to TRBJ2-1; D possibly corresponds to TRBD1 (6 bases). The CDR3 is 16 residues long. Germline values: CDR1 SGHRS, CDR2 YFSETQ. V shed 0 bases and J shed 6 bases, with 16 bases lying between them. CDR3 sequence (DNA): TGCGCCAGCAGCTTGGCGATACAGGGATGGTCCAATGAGCAGTTCTTC. Protein product: CASSLAIQGWSNEQFF.

This clonotype has just a few counts. The rearrangement uses TRBV6-5 and TRBJ1-4; D gene uncertain. This CDR3 comprises 14 residues. The ends were cut back, 2 bases at V and 4 bases at J, with 8 bases in the middle. CDR1 and CDR2 from the germline V gene are MNHEY and SVGAGI. CDR3 sequence (DNA): TGTGCCAGCAGTTACGACCGGCTTAATGAAAAACTGTTTTTT. The encoded protein is CASSYDRLNEKLFF.

As DNA, the CDR3 is TGTGCCAGCAGTTACAATCGGGACAGTTCCCCAGGGGCTAGCAATCAGCCCCAGCATTTT. It translates to CASSYNRDSSPGASNQPQHF. V gene TRBV6-2 or TRBV6-3 combines with J gene TRBJ1-5, with 7 bases lining up with TRBD1. This CDR3 has 20 amino acids. The germline V gene has CDR1 MNHEY and CDR2 SVGEGT. V gave up 2 bases and J gave up 0 bases; unmatched junction bases: 16.

In its sample, this clonotype was seen a few times. This chain links TRBV27 with TRBJ2-1; D call uncertain. The ends were cut back, 0 bases at V and 1 base at J, with 7 bases in the middle. Germline CDR1 and CDR2: MNHEY and SMNVEV (reference sequence). The CDR3 is 15 residues long. CDR3: CASSLSSWSYNEQFF. The CDR3 bases are TGTGCCAGCAGTTTATCAAGTTGGTCCTACAATGAGCAGTTCTTC.

This chain uses TRBV20-1 with TRBJ2-7; TRBD2 agrees at 11 bases. V was clipped by 1 base and J by 0 bases; unmatched bases: 14. The CDR3 has 19 residues. The germline V gene has CDR1 DFQATT and CDR2 SNEGSKA (reference sequence). The CDR3 reads CSARAPPGLADSSSYEQYF. DNA of the CDR3: TGCAGTGCTAGAGCTCCTCCGGGACTAGCGGATTCTAGCTCCTACGAGCAGTACTTC.

The CDR3 sequence: CASSYWEGDYNEQFF. The CDR3 DNA reads as TGTGCCAGCAGTTACTGGGAGGGGGACTACAATGAGCAGTTCTTC. The rearrangement links TRBV6-6 to TRBJ2-1; TRBD2 might be the D (7 bases). Deletions cut 1 base from V and 3 bases from J, with 10 bases between. CDR3 size: 15 residues. The germline CDR1 and CDR2 sequences are MNHNY and SVGAGI (reference sequence).

This clonotype was seen a few times. This chain uses TRBV12-3 or TRBV12-4 with TRBJ1-4, with D perhaps TRBD1 (6 bases). This CDR3 is built from 16 residues. V was pared by 5 bases and J by 1 base, with 14 bases between. The CDR3 bases are TGTGCCAGCAGTCCCCAGGGGCGTCGAACTAATGAAAAACTGTTTTTT. Protein sequence: CASSPQGRRTNEKLFF.

The V gene is TRBV20-1, the J gene TRBJ2-3, with 11 bases aligning to TRBD2. The CDR3 contains 15 residues. Germline CDR1 and CDR2: DFQATT and SNEGSKA (reference sequence). The V segment lost 6 bases and the J segment 2 bases; nucleotides outside the gene matches: 7. The DNA of the CDR3 is TGCAGTGCCGCGACGACTAGCGGGGTCACAGATACGCAGTATTTT. This encodes CSAATTSGVTDTQYF.

V and J are TRBV4-3 and TRBJ2-3; D is perhaps TRBD1 (7 bases). The V end was cut by 4 bases, the J end by 8 bases, with 13 bases between. Looked up from germline, CDR1 is LGHNA and CDR2 is YSLEER. The CDR3 is 13 amino acids. The CDR3 spells CASSPRQGGTQYF. The CDR3 region has the DNA TGCGCCAGCAGCCCGCGACAGGGAGGTACGCAGTATTTT.

CDR3 region: CASSQDRTGGLFGQPQHF. CDR3 nucleotide sequence: TGCGCCAGCAGCCAAGACCGGACAGGGGGACTTTTTGGTCAGCCCCAGCATTTT. The J gene is TRBJ1-5, the V gene TRBV4-3; 10 bases line up with TRBD1. Germline loops: CDR1 LGHNA, CDR2 YSLEER. The CDR3 spans 18 residues. J lost 6 bases, V lost 0 bases, and 11 bases had no gene match.

This clonotype has ten or more counts. At one end, the junction sequence differs from germline, possibly due to a read error. The rearrangement joins TRBV4-1 to TRBJ2-1; 7 bases are a match to TRBD2. Germline lookup yields CDR1 MGHRA and CDR2 YSYEKL. The CDR3 extends over 11 amino acids. The CDR3 nucleotides read TGTGCCAGCAGTCAGGGACTAGAGCAGTTCTTC. Translating it yields CASSQGLEQFF.